The present entry profiles one TCR beta chain with its context. Its antigen is still unknown. The sample belongs to a study of cytotoxic CD8 clonotypes in ibrutinib-treated CLL. About the study: Collecting the response samples happened after a median 12 months of treatment, with a range of 6 to 36.

Trimming removed 7 bases from V and 3 bases from J; junction bases left unmatched: 5. Germline CDR1 reads LNHDA; CDR2 reads SQIVND (reference sequence). The CDR3 has 14 amino acids. Repertoires were generated with immunoSEQ multiplex PCR, while TCRdb's copy carries only in-frame clones and drops some. The sample holds approximately 30,000 clones, around 52% seen once. Study findings and constraints: The public clonotypes identified were infrequent and showed contraction or stability on treatment.

V and J are TRBV19 and TRBJ1-5; 8 positions agree with TRBD1. This sequence was found in a human donor with chronic lymphocytic leukemia. Here the sequenced sample was PBMCs, taken before ibrutinib treatment. As DNA, the CDR3 is TGTGCCAGTAACAGGGGGGCATTCAATCAGCCCCAGCATTTT. Translated: CASNRGAFNQPQHF.